The entry that follows covers one T cell receptor beta chain sequence. Its antigen is unknown. The sample belongs to a study of cytomegalovirus exposure and HLA in healthy donors. The donors gave bone marrow, and they were healthy. Whereas donors were nominally healthy upon sampling, unrecorded immune exposures were probable. Findings and caveats of the study: Reported performance of the classifier showed diagnosis of cytomegalovirus status with high specificity and sensitivity.

60 Vbeta and 13 Jbeta primers were used in PCR. The repertoire was sequenced with immunoSEQ multiplex PCR; TCRdb's copy has only in-frame clones and lacks some. The sample lists approximately 97,000 clones; 81% were seen once. Trimming shortened V by 8 bases and J by 3 bases, and 18 bases separated the two germline ends. Looked up from germline, CDR1 is SNHLY and CDR2 is FYNNEI. The CDR3 length is 15 residues. The sequence came from a woman aged 70-85 years in good health and CMV-seropositive. Sequencing was done on a sample of PBMCs. The chain uses TRBV2 and TRBJ2-3, with D possibly matching TRBD2 (5 bases). The CDR3 sequence: CASGLTLAGTDTQYF. As DNA, the CDR3 is TGTGCCAGCGGCTTAACTCTAGCCGGGACAGATACGCAGTATTTT.